This TCR beta chain is drawn from a study of cytomegalovirus exposure and HLA in healthy donors. The PCR used 60 Vbeta and 13 Jbeta primers. Libraries were prepared by immunoSEQ multiplex PCR; TCRdb keeps only in-frame clonotypes and omits some of them. The sample has around 160,000 clones, around four fifths seen once; the top ten hold less than 10%. Germline-derived CDR1 and CDR2 are SGHRS and YFSETQ. V gave up 8 bases and J gave up 4 bases, with 15 bases separating them. The CDR3 is 14 residues long. Sequenced material: PBMCs. This chain links TRBV5-1 with TRBJ2-2; D is possibly TRBD2 (7 bases). The sequence derives from a young man in good health and CMV-seropositive. Written as DNA, the CDR3 is TGCGCCAGTAGTGGGGGGGCAATCACCGGGGAGCTGTTTTTT. Translation: CASSGGAITGELFF.